The 28 T cell receptor beta chains presented below share a single source sample, sequenced in a study of T cell responses to AZD1222 COVID-19 vaccine. Method: immunoSEQ multiplex PCR; TCRdb's copy keeps in-frame clones and lacks some. The data show tens of thousands of clones, about 90% seen once. Sequencing was performed on peripheral blood, taken on day 0 of AZD1222 vaccination. These receptors all stem from an adult in good health.

This clone was seen just once. The chain combines TRBV12-5 with TRBJ1-6; no reliable D call. The ends were cut back, 7 bases at V and 4 bases at J, with 14 bases in the middle. In germline, CDR1 is LGHNT, CDR2 FRNRAP. CDR3 size: 15 residues. The CDR3 region has the DNA TGTGCTAGTGTTCCCCCACCTGGATATAATTCACCCCTCCACTTT. It specifies CASVPPPGYNSPLHF.

V is TRBV6-1 and J is TRBJ2-5; D uncertain. Germline V lookup: CDR1 MNHNS, CDR2 SASEGT. This CDR3 is 15 amino acids long. V was shortened by 0 bases and J by 4 bases, with 12 bases between the two germline ends. The chain's CDR3 is CASSEALGGGETQYF. The CDR3 nucleotides read TGTGCCAGCAGTGAAGCGCTTGGTGGTGGAGAGACCCAGTACTTC.

The chain uses TRBV4-1 and TRBJ2-1; 13 nucleotides match TRBD2. V lost 1 base, J lost 5 bases, and 8 bases stayed unmatched. The CDR3 has 18 residues. Per the germline V gene, CDR1 is MGHRA and CDR2 is YSYEKL. CDR3 in amino acids: CASSQVDLGLAGDNEQFF. Written as DNA, the CDR3 is TGCGCCAGCAGCCAAGTCGATCTAGGACTAGCGGGGGACAATGAGCAGTTCTTC.

The chain employs TRBV7-3 and TRBJ1-1; D remains ambiguous. The ends were cut back, 3 bases at V and 0 bases at J, with 5 bases in the middle. The CDR3 contains 13 residues. Germline V gene sequence: CDR1 SGHTA, CDR2 FQGTGA. The CDR3 region is CASSFRMNTEAFF. CDR3 in DNA: TGTGCCAGCAGCTTTCGGATGAACACTGAAGCTTTCTTT.

The chain couples TRBV6-2 or TRBV6-3 to TRBJ1-5; 9 bases are a match to TRBD1. Germline CDR1 is MNHEY and CDR2 is SVGEGT. The trim removed 6 bases at V and 2 bases at J, leaving 11 bases unmatched. CDR3 size: 17 residues. The CDR3 region has the DNA TGTGCCAGCAGCCCTAGTCCGGGACAGGGACGCAATCAGCCCCAGCATTTT. Protein sequence: CASSPSPGQGRNQPQHF.

The chain links TRBV9 to TRBJ1-5; TRBD1 matches 10 bases. J was trimmed by 6 bases and V by 0 bases; bases with no gene match: 3. The length of the CDR3 is 15 residues. Germline V CDR1 and CDR2: SGDLS, YYNGEE. The chain's CDR3 is CASSVGQGAGQPQHF. CDR3 nucleotides: TGTGCCAGCAGCGTAGGACAGGGGGCCGGTCAGCCCCAGCATTTT.

The rearrangement links TRBV5-1 to TRBJ1-1; D remains ambiguous. The V and J ends lost 4 bases and 2 bases respectively, with 6 bases between them. Germline V gene data show CDR1 as SGHRS and CDR2 as YFSETQ. This CDR3 spans 12 amino acids. CDR3 bases: TGCGCCAGCAGCGACTTAAACACTGAAGCTTTCTTT. Its protein is CASSDLNTEAFF.

The V gene is TRBV7-9, the J gene TRBJ1-3; D gene ambiguous. V was cut by 5 bases and J by 0 bases, with 17 bases left in between. CDR1 and CDR2 (germline): SEHNR, FQNEAQ (reference sequence). The CDR3 extends over 17 amino acids. For the CDR3, the DNA is TGTGCCAGCAGCCCGCGGGGAGGGAGGGACTCTGGAAACACCATATATTTT. Amino acid sequence: CASSPRGGRDSGNTIYF.

This rearrangement joins TRBV5-1 to TRBJ2-6; a possible D gene is TRBD2 (6 bases). The germline V gene has CDR1 SGHRS and CDR2 YFSETQ. The CDR3 covers 15 residues. V lost 2 bases, J lost 0 bases, and 6 bases lay in between. CDR3 sequence (DNA): TGCGCCAGCAGCTTCGGGGGCTCTGGGGCCAACGTCCTGACTTTC. It codes for CASSFGGSGANVLTF.

The V and J genes are TRBV5-1 and TRBJ1-2, with 7 bases that match TRBD1. V gave up 4 bases and J gave up 2 bases; unmatched junction bases: 2. This CDR3 comprises 13 residues. Germline V gene lookup returns CDR1 SGHRS and CDR2 YFSETQ. CDR3 region: CASSPGQNYGYTF. DNA of the CDR3: TGCGCCAGCAGCCCGGGACAGAACTATGGCTACACCTTC.

The sample holds a few counts of this clone. The chain couples TRBV11-1 to TRBJ1-1; D not certain. CDR3 length: 14 amino acids. With 4 bases removed from V and 1 base from J, the gap between germline ends came to 10 bases. CDR1 SGHAT and CDR2 FQDESV come from the germline V gene (reference sequence). CDR3 sequence reads: CASSSYSQNTEAFF. Here the CDR3 DNA reads TGTGCCAGCAGCTCCTACTCACAGAACACTGAAGCTTTCTTT.

J is TRBJ1-1 and V is TRBV3-1 (or the pseudogene TRBV3-2), with D possibly TRBD1 on 6 matching bases. CDR1 LGHDT and CDR2 YNNKEL come from the germline V gene (reference sequence). V dropped 3 bases and J dropped 0 bases, with 11 bases sitting between them. CDR3 size: 15 residues. CDR3 loop: CASSQTQGLNTEAFF. Written as DNA, the CDR3 is TGTGCCAGCAGCCAGACACAGGGCCTGAACACTGAAGCTTTCTTT.

This sequence joins TRBV5-6 and TRBJ1-4; D might be TRBD1 (5 bases). The CDR3 has 14 amino acids. V gave up 1 base and J gave up 4 bases, with 8 bases separating them. Looked up from germline, CDR1 is SGHDT and CDR2 is YYEEEE. The CDR3: CASSLRQNNEKLFF. CDR3 DNA sequence: TGTGCCAGCAGCTTGAGACAGAATAATGAAAAACTGTTTTTT.

This clone came up once. The chain is built from TRBV6-5 and TRBJ2-1; D might be TRBD2 (6 bases). Trimming cost V 7 bases and J 0 bases, with 13 bases left between them. The CDR3 runs 15 residues. CDR1 and CDR2 from the germline V gene are MNHEY and SVGAGI. The CDR3 reads CASTPGTGSYNEQFF. CDR3 bases: TGTGCCAGCACCCCCGGGACTGGCTCCTACAATGAGCAGTTCTTC.

The chain couples TRBV7-2 to TRBJ1-1; maybe TRBD1 (5 bases). V gave up 3 bases and J gave up 5 bases, with 13 bases separating them. Germline CDR1 and CDR2: SGHTA and FQGNSA. The CDR3 runs to 14 residues. CDR3 sequence (DNA): TGTGCCAGCAGCTTCGGGGGTAGTGATACTGAAGCTTTCTTT. Amino acid sequence: CASSFGGSDTEAFF.

The chain couples TRBV29-1 to TRBJ2-4, with D hard to call. The CDR3 sequence is 13 residues long. In germline, CDR1 is SQVTM, CDR2 ANQGSEA. V was cut by 7 bases and J by 0 bases, with 10 bases left in between. This chain's CDR3 is CSAEDLAKNIQYF. The CDR3 region has the DNA TGCAGCGCAGAAGATCTAGCCAAAAACATTCAGTACTTC. Combining the CDR3 with reference TRBV29-1 and TRBJ2-4 gives the whole variable domain SAVISQKPSRDICQRGTSLTIQCQVDSQVTMMFWYRQQPGQSLTLIATANQGSEATYESGFVIDKFPISRPNLTFSTLTVSNMSPEDSSIYLCSAEDLAKNIQYFGAGTRLSVL.

This clone came up once. V gene TRBV7-9 combines with J gene TRBJ2-3, with 8 bases aligning to TRBD2. CDR1 is SEHNR, CDR2 FQNEAQ, per germline (reference sequence). The CDR3 consists of 16 residues. The J segment lost 0 bases and the V segment lost 2 bases, leaving 4 bases of the junction unmatched. The CDR3 region is CASSLWSGGSTDTQYF. CDR3 sequence (DNA): TGTGCCAGCAGCTTATGGAGCGGGGGCAGCACAGATACGCAGTATTTT.

The gene calls are TRBV30 and TRBJ1-4; the match to TRBD1 covers 9 bases. V gave up 3 bases and J gave up 5 bases; unmatched junction bases: 7. Germline CDR1 and CDR2: GTSNPN and SVGIG (reference sequence). The CDR3 loop spans 15 amino acids. As DNA, the CDR3 is TGTGCCTGGAGGCTACAGGGGGCGGAGAATGAAAAACTGTTTTTT. Translating gives CAWRLQGAENEKLFF.

The chain has TRBV11-3 and TRBJ1-4; D call uncertain. CDR1 is SGHNT and CDR2 is YENEEA in the germline V gene. The CDR3 extends over 14 amino acids. Deletions cut 4 bases from V and 6 bases from J, with 12 bases between. CDR3 loop: CASSSTNWDEKLFF. As DNA, the CDR3 is TGTGCCAGCAGCTCGACCAATTGGGATGAAAAACTGTTTTTT.

The chain recombines TRBV19 with TRBJ1-2, with unresolved D. Per the germline V gene, CDR1 is LNHDA and CDR2 is SQIVND (reference sequence). V was trimmed by 8 bases and J by 2 bases, leaving 9 bases between them. This CDR3 contains 12 residues. For the CDR3, the DNA is TGTGCCAGTCGGAAGGGAAACTATGGCTACACCTTC. This gives the protein CASRKGNYGYTF.

The V and J genes are TRBV5-3 and TRBJ2-7; unclear D gene. TRBV5-3 is an ORF; its function is uncertain. Trimming took off 4 bases at V and 10 bases at J, with 6 bases between the two ends. The CDR3 has 9 amino acids. The DNA of the CDR3 is TGTGCCAGAAGCCCAACACAGTACTTC. As protein: CARSPTQYF.

The V gene is TRBV6-6, the J gene TRBJ1-1, with D tentatively TRBD1 (5 bases). CDR3 size: 17 residues. Germline lookup yields CDR1 MNHNY and CDR2 SVGAGI (reference sequence). Between the trimmed V and J ends, which lost 5 bases and 2 bases, there was a span of 21 bases. The CDR3, as DNA: TGTGCCAGCAGTCGGCGGGTGGGGGAGTCGCCTAACACTGAAGCTTTCTTT. Its protein is CASSRRVGESPNTEAFF.

This clone was seen once. The V and J genes are TRBV6-6 and TRBJ1-1; D gene unclear. V dropped 2 bases and J dropped 8 bases, with 6 bases sitting between them. Germline V gene data show CDR1 as MNHNY and CDR2 as SVGAGI (reference sequence). CDR3 length equals 11 residues. The CDR3 protein is CASSYPDEAFF. Here the CDR3 DNA reads TGTGCCAGCAGTTACCCGGACGAAGCTTTCTTT.

This chain connects TRBV19 to TRBJ1-3; D uncertain. Per the germline V gene, CDR1 is LNHDA and CDR2 is SQIVND (reference sequence). Trimming cost V 8 bases and J 4 bases, with 15 bases left between them. The CDR3 covers 14 residues. The CDR3 bases are TGTGCCAGTTGCTACCGGGCGGCCGGAAACACCATATATTTT. Encoded protein: CASCYRAAGNTIYF.

The chain combines TRBV11-3 with TRBJ2-1; 8 bases map to TRBD2. CDR3 length equals 16 residues. Trimming took 5 bases from V and 5 from J; bases not matched to a gene: 11. CDR1 is SGHNT, CDR2 YENEEA, per germline. The DNA of the CDR3 is TGTGCCAGCAGCCCACATTCAGCGGGGGCCAACAATGAGCAGTTCTTC. Protein sequence: CASSPHSAGANNEQFF.

The chain employs TRBV4-2 and TRBJ1-2; D uncertain. Germline loops: CDR1 LGHNA, CDR2 YNFKEQ. The CDR3 loop spans 18 amino acids. Trimming cost V 0 bases and J 2 bases, with 19 bases left between them. CDR3: CASSQDIPSRTANYGYTF. The CDR3 DNA reads as TGTGCCAGCAGCCAAGATATTCCAAGTCGAACAGCAAACTATGGCTACACCTTC.

V and J are TRBV4-1 and TRBJ2-1; TRBD1 agrees at 9 bases. J lost 7 bases, V lost 4 bases, and 11 bases had no gene match. Germline V gene data show CDR1 as MGHRA and CDR2 as YSYEKL. CDR3 size: 16 residues. CDR3 DNA sequence: TGCGCCAGCAGCCTCATGGTGGGACAGGGTAAAAATGAGCAGTTCTTC. This sequence encodes CASSLMVGQGKNEQFF.

The chain joins TRBV24-1 to TRBJ2-7, with 7 bases that match TRBD1. Germline CDR1 reads KGHDR; CDR2 reads SFDVKD. V gave up 3 bases and J gave up 4 bases; unmatched junction bases: 2. The CDR3 is 13 amino acids. The CDR3 DNA follows: TGTGCCACCAGTGATCTGACAGGGTACGAGCAGTACTTC. This sequence encodes CATSDLTGYEQYF.